The entry below gives a single TCR beta chain sequence along with its context. These data belong to a study of early T cells in non-severe SARS-CoV-2 infection. This CDR3 has 13 amino acids. Germline V lookup: CDR1 SGHNT, CDR2 YYREEE (reference sequence). Trimming cost V 2 bases and J 4 bases, with 10 bases left between them. As part of library construction, unique molecular identifiers were attached to individual cDNA molecules. Using its own MiXCR run on the 5' RACE reads, TCRdb lists one record per CDR3 protein. The sample lists 55,000 to 75,000 distinct CDR3 sequences; approximately 6.1% were seen once.

The source is an adult who was a healthcare worker with PCR-confirmed SARS-CoV-2 infection or an uninfected control (not recorded which). The chain combines TRBV5-4 with TRBJ2-7; tentative D call: TRBD1 (5 bases). The specimen comprised whole blood, sampled at baseline. The CDR3 spells CASSFQGSYEQYF. CDR3 bases: TGTGCCAGCAGCTTCCAGGGATCTTACGAGCAGTACTTC. The entire variable domain, with the rest obtained from reference TRBV5-4 and TRBJ2-7, is as follows: ETGVTQSPTHLIKTRGQQVTLRCSSQSGHNTVSWYQQALGQGPQFIFQYYREEENGRGNFPPRFSGLQFPNYSSELNVNALELDDSALYLCASSFQGSYEQYFGPGTRLTVT.